Listed below are T cell receptor beta chains from one sample, sequenced in a study of OX40 agonist ivuxolimab in advanced cancers. Some clones are missing from TCRdb's copy, which holds only in-frame ones; the method was immunoSEQ multiplex PCR. The table shows about 69,000 clones, with approximately 89% occurring only once. The source material was CD4+ or CD8+ T cells sorted from blood, sampled in a trial of the OX40 agonist ivuxolimab. These receptors were obtained from an adult with an advanced solid tumor such as melanoma, head and neck, liver or kidney cancer. Both conserved end residues are part of each CDR3. Each record gives: D gene, J gene, V gene, CDR3 DNA, CDR3 protein. The D gene is left open where the match is weak.

>.|TRBJ1-1|TRBV6-6
TGTGCCAGCAGTTACTGGGGGCCGGACACTGAAGCTTTCTTT
CASSYWGPDTEAFF
>.|TRBJ2-5|TRBV9
TGTGCCAGCAGCGTACAAGGGTTAGGGGAGACCCAGTACTTC
CASSVQGLGETQYF
>TRBD1|TRBJ1-3|TRBV5-6
TGTGCCAGCAGCCCCCAGACAGGGGCACTCGGAAACACCATATATTTT
CASSPQTGALGNTIYF
>.|TRBJ1-2|TRBV14
TGTGCCAGCAGCCAAAAAGCAGGGTCCTATGGCTACACCTTC
CASSQKAGSYGYTF
>TRBD1|TRBJ1-1|TRBV6-5
TGTGCCAGCAGAGGGGGCGGGGGGGCAGAGGCTTTCTTT
CASRGGGGAEAFF
>.|TRBJ2-2|TRBV5-6
TGTGCCAGCAGCTTGGTGGGTAGCGGTTACACCGGGGAGCTGTTTTTT
CASSLVGSGYTGELFF
>.|TRBJ2-2|TRBV9
TGTGCCAGTAAAACAGGGTCCTTAGGCGGGGAGCTGTTTTTT
CASKTGSLGGELFF
>.|TRBJ2-2|TRBV19
TGTGCCAGACAGGCGAACACCGGGGAGCTGTTTTTT
CARQANTGELFF
>.|TRBJ2-3|TRBV29-1
TGCAGCGTTTGTCTTGGCGGGCCCTCAGATACGCAGTATTTT
CSVCLGGPSDTQYF
>.|TRBJ1-5|TRBV6-1
TGTGCCAGCAGTGAAAAGGGCGGTCTCAATCAGCCCCAGCATTTT
CASSEKGGLNQPQHF
>.|TRBJ2-7|TRBV28
TGTGCCAGCAGTGCCCAGACTGTCGAGCAGTACTTC
CASSAQTVEQYF
>TRBD1|TRBJ2-1|TRBV6-1
TGTGCCAGTGGGACGAGACAGGGGGCTAGGAATGAGCAGTTCTTC
CASGTRQGARNEQFF
>.|TRBJ1-1|TRBV27
TGTGCCAGCAGGTTAAGGCCCTCCACCGGGACAATGGTCTCGAACACTGAAGCTTTCTTT
CASRLRPSTGTMVSNTEAFF
>.|TRBJ1-6|TRBV30
TGTGCCTGGAGGATTCCCTGGCAGGGTCATAATTCACCCCTCCACTTT
CAWRIPWQGHNSPLHF
>.|TRBJ2-2|TRBV6-5
TGTGCCAGCAGCAAAAGCACCGGGGAGCTGTTTTTT
CASSKSTGELFF
>TRBD1|TRBJ1-5|TRBV6-1
TGTGCCAGCAGTCATAACCCAGGGGGTGATCAGCCCCAGCATTTT
CASSHNPGGDQPQHF
>TRBD1|TRBJ1-5|TRBV30
TGTGCCGGTGGGACAGGGGGCGATATCCTGGGCAATCAGCCCCAGCATTTT
CAGGTGGDILGNQPQHF
>.|TRBJ1-2|TRBV4-1
TGCGCCAGCAGCCAAGATAGGTCAGGATCGGCAAGTGGCTACACCTTC
CASSQDRSGSASGYTF
>TRBD2|TRBJ2-5|TRBV7-9
TGTGCCAGCAGCACCTTAGCGGGTGGACAAGAGACCCAGTACTTC
CASSTLAGGQETQYF
>TRBD1|TRBJ1-1|TRBV2
TGTGCCAGCGGCTGGCCAGGGGGGAGTCGCACTGAAGCTTTCTTT
CASGWPGGSRTEAFF
>TRBD1|TRBJ1-5|TRBV7-2
TGTGCCAGCAGCTTAGTCCCAGGGGGCATGTGGCAGCCCCAGCATTTT
CASSLVPGGMWQPQHF
>.|TRBJ1-4|TRBV7-2
TGTGCCAGCAGCTTAGTAGGGGAGGAAAAACTGTTTTTT
CASSLVGEEKLFF
>.|TRBJ2-1|TRBV9
TGTGCCAGCAGCGTAGACCTCCCTGGGTTAGCCAATGAGCAGTTCTTC
CASSVDLPGLANEQFF
>TRBD1|TRBJ1-2|TRBV6-1
TGTGCCAGCACGGGGACAGCCATCCCTAAGTTACAATTC
CASTGTAIPKLQF
>.|TRBJ2-7|TRBV19
TGTGCCAGTAGTATCACATCCTCCTACGAGCAGTACTTC
CASSITSSYEQYF
>.|TRBJ1-5|TRBV19
TGTGCCAGTATTGGGGATATGGGGCTTCAGCCCCAGCATTTT
CASIGDMGLQPQHF
>.|TRBJ2-4|TRBV28
TGTGCCAGCAGTTTGAGGGCGGGACAAGCCAAAAACATTCAGTACTTC
CASSLRAGQAKNIQYF
>.|TRBJ1-5|TRBV15
TGTGCCACCAGCCGAGGGGAAGGCAATCAGCCCCAGCATTTT
CATSRGEGNQPQHF
>.|TRBJ2-7|TRBV5-5
TGTGCCACAACCCAGGGACCCTCTTACGAGCAGTACTTC
CATTQGPSYEQYF
>.|TRBJ2-5|TRBV28
TGTGCCAGCAGGGGAATGATCAGGCAAGGCGAGACCCAGTACTTC
CASRGMIRQGETQYF